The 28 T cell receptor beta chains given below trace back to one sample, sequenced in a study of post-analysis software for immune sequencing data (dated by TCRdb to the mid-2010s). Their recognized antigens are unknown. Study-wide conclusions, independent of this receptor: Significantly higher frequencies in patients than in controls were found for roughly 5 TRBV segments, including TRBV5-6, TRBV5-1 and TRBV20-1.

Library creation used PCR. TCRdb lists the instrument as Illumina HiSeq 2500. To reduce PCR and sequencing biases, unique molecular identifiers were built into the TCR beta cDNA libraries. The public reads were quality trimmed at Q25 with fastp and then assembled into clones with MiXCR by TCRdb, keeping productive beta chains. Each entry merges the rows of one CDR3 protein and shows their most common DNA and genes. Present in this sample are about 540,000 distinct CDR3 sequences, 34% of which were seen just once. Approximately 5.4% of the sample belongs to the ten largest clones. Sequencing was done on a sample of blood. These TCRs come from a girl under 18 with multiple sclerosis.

This CDR3 is CSADPPSGTGLTNEKLFF. DNA of the CDR3: TGCAGTGCTGACCCTCCCTCCGGGACAGGGTTAACTAATGAAAAACTGTTTTTT. The V call is TRBV20-1, the J call TRBJ1-4; 9 nucleotides agree with TRBD1. The CDR3 length is 18 residues. Germline trimming cut 5 bases from V and 1 base from J; bases unmatched to any gene: 14. CDR1 is DFQATT and CDR2 is SNEGSKA in the germline V gene (reference sequence).

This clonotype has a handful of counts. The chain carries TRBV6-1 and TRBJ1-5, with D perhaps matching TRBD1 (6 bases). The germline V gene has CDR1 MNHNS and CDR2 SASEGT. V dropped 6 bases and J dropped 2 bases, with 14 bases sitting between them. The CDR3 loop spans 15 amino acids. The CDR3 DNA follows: TGTGCCAGCAGCGAAAATGGACAGCGCAATCAGCCCCAGCATTTT. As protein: CASSENGQRNQPQHF.

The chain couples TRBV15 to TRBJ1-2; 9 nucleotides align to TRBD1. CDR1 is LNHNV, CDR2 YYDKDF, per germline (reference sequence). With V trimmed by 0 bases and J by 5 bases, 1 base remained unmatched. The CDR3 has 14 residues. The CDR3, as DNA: TGTGCCACCAGCAGAGAGGGGACAGGGTATGGCTACACCTTC. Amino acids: CATSREGTGYGYTF.

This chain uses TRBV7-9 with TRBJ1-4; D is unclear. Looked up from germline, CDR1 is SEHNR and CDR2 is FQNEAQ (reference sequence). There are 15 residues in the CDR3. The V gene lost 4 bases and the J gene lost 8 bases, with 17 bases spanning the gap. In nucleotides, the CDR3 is TGTGCCAGCAGCTCCCCGATAGGTGGCGAGGAAAAACTGTTTTTT. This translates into CASSSPIGGEEKLFF. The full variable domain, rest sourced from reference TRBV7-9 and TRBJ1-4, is DTGVSQNPRHKITKRGQNVTFRCDPISEHNRLYWYRQTLGQGPEFLTYFQNEAQLEKSRLLSDRFSAERPKGSFSTLEIQRTEQGDSAMYLCASSSPIGGEEKLFFGSGTQLSVL.

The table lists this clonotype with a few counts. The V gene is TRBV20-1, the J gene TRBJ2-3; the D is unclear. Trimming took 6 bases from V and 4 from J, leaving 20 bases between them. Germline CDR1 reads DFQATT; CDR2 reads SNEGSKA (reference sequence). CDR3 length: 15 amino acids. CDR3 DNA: TGCAGTGCACACTGGCGCGGCAGTTTGTCAGATACGCAGTATTTT. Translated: CSAHWRGSLSDTQYF.

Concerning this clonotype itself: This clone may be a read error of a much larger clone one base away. The CDR3 DNA reads as TGTGCCAGCAGCTTAAGACTTACCCACGATGAGCAGTTCTTC. Protein sequence: CASSLRLTHDEQFF. The gene calls are TRBV7-2 and TRBJ2-1, with no clear D. The V end lost 2 bases, the J end lost 8 bases, and 13 bases lay between the germline ends. Germline V gene sequence: CDR1 SGHTA, CDR2 FQGNSA. This CDR3 is built from 14 residues.

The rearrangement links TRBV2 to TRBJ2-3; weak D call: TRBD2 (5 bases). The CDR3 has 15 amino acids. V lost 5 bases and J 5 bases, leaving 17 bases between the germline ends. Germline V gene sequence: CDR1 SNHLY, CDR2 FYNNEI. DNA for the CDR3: TGTGCCAGCAGTCCAGGACTTCGGATGGGAGATACGCAGTATTTT. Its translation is CASSPGLRMGDTQYF.

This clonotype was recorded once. The CDR3 spells CASSLTGLQQETQYF. The DNA of the CDR3 is TGCGCCAGCAGCTTGACAGGGCTCCAACAAGAGACCCAGTACTTC. This sequence joins TRBV5-1 and TRBJ2-5, with D possibly TRBD1 on 6 matching bases. The germline gives CDR1 SGHRS, CDR2 YFSETQ. This CDR3 region has 15 residues. V was pared by 1 base and J by 2 bases, with 12 bases between.

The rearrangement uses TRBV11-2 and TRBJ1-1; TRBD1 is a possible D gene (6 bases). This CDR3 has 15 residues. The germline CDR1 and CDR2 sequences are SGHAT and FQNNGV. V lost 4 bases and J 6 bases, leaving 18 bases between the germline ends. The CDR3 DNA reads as TGTGCCAGCAGCTCACAACCCGGGGGGGCATCTGAAGCTTTCTTT. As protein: CASSSQPGGASEAFF.

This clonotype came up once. As DNA, the CDR3 is TGCGCCAGCAGCCCGGACAGGGGGCAAGATACGCAGTATTTT. Translation gives CASSPDRGQDTQYF. The chain employs TRBV5-1 and TRBJ2-3; 11 bases match TRBD1. The V segment lost 4 bases and the J segment 5 bases; nucleotides outside the gene matches: 3. The CDR3 length is 14 residues. Germline CDR1 SGHRS, CDR2 YFSETQ.

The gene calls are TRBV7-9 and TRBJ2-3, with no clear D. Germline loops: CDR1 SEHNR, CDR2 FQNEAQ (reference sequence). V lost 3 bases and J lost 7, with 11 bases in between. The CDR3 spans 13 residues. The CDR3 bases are TGTGCCAGCAGCTTTCACAGCGCAAATACGCAGTATTTT. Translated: CASSFHSANTQYF.

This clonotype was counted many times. In DNA form, the CDR3 reads TGTGCCAGCACCTCTTACCGAGTCGGCGTCTACAATGAGCAGTTCTTC. As protein: CASTSYRVGVYNEQFF. The chain employs TRBV11-2 and TRBJ2-1, with no clear D. CDR3 length: 16 residues. The V gene lost 7 bases and the J gene lost 3 bases, with 19 bases spanning the gap. From germline, CDR1 is SGHAT and CDR2 FQNNGV.

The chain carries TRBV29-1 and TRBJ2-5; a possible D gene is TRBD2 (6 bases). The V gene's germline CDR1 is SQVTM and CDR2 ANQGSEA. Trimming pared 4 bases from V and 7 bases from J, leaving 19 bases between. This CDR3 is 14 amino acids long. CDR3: CSVGYAGQRATQYF. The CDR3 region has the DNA TGCAGCGTTGGGTATGCGGGGCAGCGGGCGACCCAGTACTTC.

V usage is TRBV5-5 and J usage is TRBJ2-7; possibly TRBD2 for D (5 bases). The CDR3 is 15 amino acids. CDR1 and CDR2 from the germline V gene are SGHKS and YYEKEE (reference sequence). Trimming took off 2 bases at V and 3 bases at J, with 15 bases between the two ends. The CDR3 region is CASSFSTVGVYEQYF. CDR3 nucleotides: TGTGCCAGCAGCTTCAGTACAGTGGGAGTCTACGAGCAGTACTTC.

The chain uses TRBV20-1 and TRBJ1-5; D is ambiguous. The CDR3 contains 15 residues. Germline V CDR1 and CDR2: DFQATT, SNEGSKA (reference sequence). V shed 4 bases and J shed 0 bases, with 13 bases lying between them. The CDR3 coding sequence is TGCAGTGCTACACTAGGAACGTATAGCAATCAGCCCCAGCATTTT. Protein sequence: CSATLGTYSNQPQHF.

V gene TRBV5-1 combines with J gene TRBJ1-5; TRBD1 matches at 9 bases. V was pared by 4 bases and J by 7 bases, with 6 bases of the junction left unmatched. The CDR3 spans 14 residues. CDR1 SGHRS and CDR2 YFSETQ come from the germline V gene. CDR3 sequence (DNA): TGCGCCAGCAGCAAGGGACAGGGAGGACAGCCCCAGCATTTT. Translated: CASSKGQGGQPQHF.

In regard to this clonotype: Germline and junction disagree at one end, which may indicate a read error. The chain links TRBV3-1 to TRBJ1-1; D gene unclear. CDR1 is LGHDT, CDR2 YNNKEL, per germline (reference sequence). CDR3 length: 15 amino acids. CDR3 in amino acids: CASSQSAGMNTEAFF. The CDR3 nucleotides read TGTGCCAGCAGCCAAAGTGCGGGGATGAACACTGAGGCTTTCTTT.

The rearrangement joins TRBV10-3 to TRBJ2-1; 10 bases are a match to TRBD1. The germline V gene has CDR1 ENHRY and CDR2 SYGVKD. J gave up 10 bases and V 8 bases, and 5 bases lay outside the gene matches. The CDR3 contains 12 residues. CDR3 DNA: TGTGCCATCTCTAAGGACAGGGGGGAGCAGTTCTTC. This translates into CAISKDRGEQFF.

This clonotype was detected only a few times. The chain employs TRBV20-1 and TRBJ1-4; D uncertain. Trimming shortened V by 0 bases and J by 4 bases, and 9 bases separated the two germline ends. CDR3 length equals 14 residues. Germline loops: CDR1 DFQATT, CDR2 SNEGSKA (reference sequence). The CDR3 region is CSARDRRFNEKLFF. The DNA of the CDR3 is TGCAGTGCTAGAGATCGGAGGTTTAATGAAAAACTGTTTTTT.

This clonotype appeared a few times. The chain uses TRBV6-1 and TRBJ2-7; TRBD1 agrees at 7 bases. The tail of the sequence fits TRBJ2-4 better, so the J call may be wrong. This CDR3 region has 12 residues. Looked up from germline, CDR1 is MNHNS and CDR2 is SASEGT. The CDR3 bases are TGTGCCAGCACCGGGGACAGCTACATTCAGTACTTC. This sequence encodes CASTGDSYIQYF.

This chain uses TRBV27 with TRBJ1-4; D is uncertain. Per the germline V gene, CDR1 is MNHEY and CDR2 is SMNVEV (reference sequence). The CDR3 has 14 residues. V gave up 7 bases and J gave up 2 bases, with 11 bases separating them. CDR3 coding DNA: TGTGCCAGCACCGGTAGGACGACTAATGAAAAACTGTTTTTT. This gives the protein CASTGRTTNEKLFF. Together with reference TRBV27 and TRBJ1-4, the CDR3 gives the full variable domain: EAQVTQNPRYLITVTGKKLTVTCSQNMNHEYMSWYRQDPGLGLRQIYYSMNVEVTDKGDVPEGYKVSRKEKRNFPLILESPSPNQTSLYFCASTGRTTNEKLFFGSGTQLSVL.

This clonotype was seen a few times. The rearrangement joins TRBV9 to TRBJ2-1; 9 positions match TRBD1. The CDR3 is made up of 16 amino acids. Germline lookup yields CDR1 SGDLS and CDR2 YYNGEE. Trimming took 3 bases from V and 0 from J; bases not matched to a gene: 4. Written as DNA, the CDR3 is TGTGCCAGCAGCGCTACAGGGGGCGGCTCCTACAATGAGCAGTTCTTC. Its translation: CASSATGGGSYNEQFF.

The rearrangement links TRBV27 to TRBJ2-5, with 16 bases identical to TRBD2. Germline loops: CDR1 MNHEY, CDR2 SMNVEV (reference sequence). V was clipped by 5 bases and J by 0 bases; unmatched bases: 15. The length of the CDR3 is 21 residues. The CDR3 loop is CASSPRLILGLAGGHQETQYF. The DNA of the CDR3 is TGTGCCAGCAGTCCCCGACTAATACTGGGACTAGCGGGGGGGCACCAAGAGACCCAGTACTTC.

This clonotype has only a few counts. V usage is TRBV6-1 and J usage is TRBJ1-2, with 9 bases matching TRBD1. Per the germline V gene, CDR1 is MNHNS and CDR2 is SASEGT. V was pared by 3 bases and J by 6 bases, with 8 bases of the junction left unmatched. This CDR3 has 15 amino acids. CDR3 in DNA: TGTGCCAGCAGTGATCCCGGGACAGGGTGGGATGGCTACACCTTC. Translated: CASSDPGTGWDGYTF.

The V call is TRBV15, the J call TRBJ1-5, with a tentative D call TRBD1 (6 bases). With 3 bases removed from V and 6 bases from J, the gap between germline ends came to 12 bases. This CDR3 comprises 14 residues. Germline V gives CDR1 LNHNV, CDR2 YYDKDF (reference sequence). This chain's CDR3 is CATSSLTGRQPQHF. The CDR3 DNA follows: TGTGCCACCAGCAGCCTTACAGGGCGTCAGCCCCAGCATTTT. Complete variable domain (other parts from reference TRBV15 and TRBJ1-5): DAMVIQNPRYQVTQFGKPVTLSCSQTLNHNVMYWYQQKSSQAPKLLFHYYDKDFNNEADTPDNFQSRRPNTSFCFLDIRSPGLGDTAMYLCATSSLTGRQPQHFGDGTRLSIL.

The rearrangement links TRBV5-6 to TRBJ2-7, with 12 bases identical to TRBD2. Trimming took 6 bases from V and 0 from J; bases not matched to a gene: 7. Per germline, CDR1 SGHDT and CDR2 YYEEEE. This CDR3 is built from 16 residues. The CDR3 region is CASTQWTSGDSYEQYF. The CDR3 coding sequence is TGTGCCAGCACCCAATGGACTAGCGGGGACTCCTACGAGCAGTACTTC.

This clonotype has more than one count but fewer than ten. The CDR3 DNA follows: TGCAGCGTTGATCGAGGGGTTCGCAACTATGGCTACACCTTC. Translation: CSVDRGVRNYGYTF. The chain employs TRBV29-1 and TRBJ1-2, with D possibly matching TRBD1 (5 bases). This CDR3 is built from 14 residues. Looked up from germline, CDR1 is SQVTM and CDR2 is ANQGSEA. V dropped 3 bases and J dropped 2 bases, with 13 bases sitting between them. The whole variable domain, remainder taken from reference TRBV29-1 and TRBJ1-2, is SAVISQKPSRDICQRGTSLTIQCQVDSQVTMMFWYRQQPGQSLTLIATANQGSEATYESGFVIDKFPISRPNLTFSTLTVSNMSPEDSSIYLCSVDRGVRNYGYTFGSGTRLTVV.

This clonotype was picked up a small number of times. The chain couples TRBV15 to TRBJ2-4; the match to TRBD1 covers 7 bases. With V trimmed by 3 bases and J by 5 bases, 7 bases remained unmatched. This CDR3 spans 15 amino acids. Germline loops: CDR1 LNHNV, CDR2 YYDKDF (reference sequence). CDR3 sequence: CATSSGQVGENIQYF. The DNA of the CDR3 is TGTGCCACCAGCAGCGGACAGGTGGGGGAAAACATTCAGTACTTC.